These 8 T cell receptor beta chains originate from one sample sequenced in a study of identical twins. TCRdb re-called the 5' RACE reads with MiXCR, one entry per CDR3 protein. The sample contains some 900,000 distinct CDR3 sequences, approximately 13% of which appear only once. These data also formed part of another study, on yellow fever vaccine responses in identical twins.

Specimen: PBMCs. Receptor source: a woman aged 18-35 years in good health.

The table lists this clonotype with a few counts. The CDR3, as DNA: TGTGCCAGCAGGGGGCCCCCAAACACCGGGGAGCTGTTTTTT. Amino acids: CASRGPPNTGELFF. The chain links TRBV12-3 or TRBV12-4 to TRBJ2-2, with TRBD1 as a possible D gene (5 bases). V shed 6 bases and J shed 2 bases, with 10 bases lying between them. CDR3 length equals 14 residues.

The rearrangement links TRBV4-1 to TRBJ2-3; 7 bases align to TRBD2. The CDR3 covers 16 residues. The germline V gene has CDR1 MGHRA and CDR2 YSYEKL. Germline trimming cut 4 bases from V and 4 bases from J; bases unmatched to any gene: 11. CDR3 coding DNA: TGCGCCAGCAGCCTCATCGCGGGAGAGCCAGCAGATACGCAGTATTTT. Its translation is CASSLIAGEPADTQYF.

This clonotype has more than one count but fewer than ten. The V gene is TRBV20-1, the J gene TRBJ2-3; 9 nucleotides line up with TRBD2. Per germline, CDR1 DFQATT and CDR2 SNEGSKA (reference sequence). V lost 0 bases, J lost 8 bases, and 15 bases stayed unmatched. CDR3 size: 17 residues. As DNA, the CDR3 is TGCAGTGCTAGAGATTTTGGCCTAGCGGGACCGGGTGGTACGCAGTATTTT. Its protein is CSARDFGLAGPGGTQYF.

This clonotype was seen a handful of times. CDR3 sequence: CAISEPGTTNEKLFF. In nucleotides, the CDR3 is TGTGCCATCAGCGAGCCAGGGACCACTAATGAAAAACTGTTTTTT. The V call is TRBV10-3, the J call TRBJ1-4; perhaps TRBD1 as D (5 bases). V lost 6 bases and J lost 2, with 13 bases in between. The CDR3 covers 15 residues. CDR1 is ENHRY, CDR2 SYGVKD, per germline.

This clonotype was seen only a few times. The chain carries TRBV10-3 and TRBJ2-7; possible D gene TRBD2, 6 bases. CDR1 and CDR2 from the germline V gene are ENHRY and SYGVKD. Between the trimmed V and J ends, which lost 0 bases and 3 bases, there was a span of 9 bases. The CDR3 has 14 amino acids. The CDR3 region has the DNA TGTGCCATCAGTGAGTCGGTGGGGGGCTACGAGCAGTACGTC. Translation: CAISESVGGYEQYV.

This clonotype was counted at least ten times. This chain links TRBV2 with TRBJ1-5, with 7 positions matching TRBD1. Trimming cost V 5 bases and J 2 bases; bases outside gene matches: 6. This CDR3 is built from 15 residues. CDR1 is SNHLY and CDR2 is FYNNEI in the germline V gene. CDR3 nucleotide sequence: TGTGCCAGCAGTCGACAGGGAGGGGGCAATCAGCCCCAGCATTTT. Translating gives CASSRQGGGNQPQHF.

This clonotype was counted a few times. CDR3 in amino acids: CASSTRQGDLKTQYF. Written as DNA, the CDR3 is TGTGCCAGCAGCACCAGACAGGGGGATCTGAAGACCCAGTACTTC. This chain joins TRBV5-6 and TRBJ2-5, with 9 bases identical to TRBD1. The CDR3 totals 15 residues. The J segment lost 6 bases and the V segment lost 4 bases, leaving 10 bases of the junction unmatched. The V gene's germline CDR1 is SGHDT and CDR2 YYEEEE.

The V call is TRBV9, the J call TRBJ1-5; D gene ambiguous. The ends were cut back, 4 bases at V and 5 bases at J, with 13 bases in the middle. The CDR3 has 14 amino acids. The germline gives CDR1 SGDLS, CDR2 YYNGEE. This chain's CDR3 is CASSPSIGDQPQHF. Written as DNA, the CDR3 is TGTGCCAGCAGCCCTTCAATTGGGGATCAGCCCCAGCATTTT.